One TCR beta chain is described in this entry. Its matching antigen is unknown. Each of the donors was a healthy bone marrow donor. This sample was taken from a study of cytomegalovirus exposure and HLA in healthy donors. About the study: An earlier analysis identified some 110 million unique TCR beta sequences in about 200 million T cells. Within an early data release were tens of millions of unique TCRs drawn from HLA-typed donors. Study-wide findings and caveats: Later analysis placed DRB1 highest and HLA-C lowest in TCR association rates, which differed by HLA locus.

Researchers ran the PCR with 60 Vbeta and 13 Jbeta primers. The assay was immunoSEQ multiplex PCR, and TCRdb's table has in-frame clones only and misses some. Seen here are about 78,000 clones, over 55% observed once, and the top ten hold around 5.8%. V lost 3 bases and J 2 bases, leaving 12 bases between the germline ends. The V gene's germline CDR1 is SGDLS and CDR2 YYNGEE. CDR3 size: 14 residues. This rearrangement joins TRBV9 to TRBJ2-7; D remains unclear. Sequenced input: PBMCs. The receptor's source is a man aged 25-45 years in good health and CMV-seropositive. CDR3 coding DNA: TGTGCCAGCAGCGCCGGGTCTTTAACCTACGAGCAGTACTTC. This translates into CASSAGSLTYEQYF.